The rows below give T cell receptor beta chains drawn from one sample of a study of blood T cell repertoires in COVID-19. The data were produced by immunoSEQ multiplex PCR, yet TCRdb's version contains in-frame clones alone and is incomplete. The table lists some 230,000 clones, approximately 83% of them singletons. Input material: peripheral blood. The receptors were sampled from a woman between 50 and 59 years old with acute or convalescent COVID-19. Both conserved end residues are part of each CDR3. Fields, in order: V gene, D gene, clone size, J gene, CDR3 protein, CDR3 DNA. The D gene is left open where the match is weak. Clone sizes are given selectively: once, few, many, or a class where the clone is expanded.

v_gene: TRBV24-1
d_gene: -
abundance: -
j_gene: TRBJ1-5
CDR3aa: CATSGAGDNQPQHF
CDR3nt: TGTGCCACCAGTGGGGCAGGGGACAATCAGCCCCAGCATTTT

v_gene: TRBV5-1
d_gene: TRBD1
abundance: -
j_gene: TRBJ1-3
CDR3aa: CASSLYRGQPSGNTIYF
CDR3nt: TGCGCCAGCAGCTTGTACCGGGGACAGCCTTCTGGAAACACCATATATTTT

v_gene: TRBV19
d_gene: -
abundance: -
j_gene: TRBJ1-2
CDR3aa: CASSPGFYGYTF
CDR3nt: TGTGCCAGTAGTCCGGGGTTTTATGGCTACACCTTC

v_gene: TRBV2
d_gene: TRBD1
abundance: -
j_gene: TRBJ2-1
CDR3aa: CASKNRGSYNEQFF
CDR3nt: TGTGCCAGCAAAAACAGGGGATCCTACAATGAGCAGTTCTTC

v_gene: TRBV19
d_gene: -
abundance: -
j_gene: TRBJ1-5
CDR3aa: CATSGVSRNQPQHF
CDR3nt: TGTGCCACCAGCGGGGTTTCGCGCAATCAGCCCCAGCATTTT

v_gene: TRBV28
d_gene: -
abundance: -
j_gene: TRBJ1-5
CDR3aa: CGRRGGCNQPQHF
CDR3nt: TGTGGAAGGAGGGGAGGATGCAATCAGCCCCAGCATTTT

v_gene: TRBV15
d_gene: TRBD1
abundance: -
j_gene: TRBJ2-2
CDR3aa: CATSREGGRNTGELFF
CDR3nt: TGTGCCACCAGCAGAGAAGGGGGCAGGAACACCGGGGAGCTGTTTTTT

v_gene: TRBV6-5
d_gene: -
abundance: once
j_gene: TRBJ2-7
CDR3aa: CASRKEPPGSYEQYF
CDR3nt: TGTGCCAGCAGGAAGGAACCCCCGGGCTCCTACGAGCAGTACTTC

v_gene: TRBV10-3
d_gene: -
abundance: -
j_gene: TRBJ2-1
CDR3aa: CAISELDSEPYNEQFF
CDR3nt: TGTGCCATCAGTGAATTGGATAGCGAGCCGTACAATGAGCAGTTCTTC

v_gene: TRBV29-1
d_gene: -
abundance: -
j_gene: TRBJ2-7
CDR3aa: CSVIGGQSTYEQYF
CDR3nt: TGCAGCGTTATCGGGGGACAGTCAACCTACGAGCAGTACTTC

v_gene: TRBV11-2
d_gene: TRBD2
abundance: -
j_gene: TRBJ2-2
CDR3aa: CASSLLREAAAGELFF
CDR3nt: TGTGCCAGCAGCCTCCTACGGGAGGCCGCTGCCGGGGAGCTGTTTTTT

v_gene: TRBV5-1
d_gene: TRBD2
abundance: -
j_gene: TRBJ2-7
CDR3aa: CASSSPGLAGLRVYEQYF
CDR3nt: TGCGCCAGCAGCTCGCCGGGACTAGCGGGACTTCGGGTCTACGAGCAGTACTTC

v_gene: TRBV7-2
d_gene: -
abundance: few
j_gene: TRBJ2-1
CDR3aa: CASRPTGTGEQFF
CDR3nt: TGTGCCAGCAGACCCACCGGGACTGGAGAGCAGTTCTTC

v_gene: TRBV2
d_gene: TRBD1
abundance: -
j_gene: TRBJ1-1
CDR3aa: CASGGTGVSEAFF
CDR3nt: TGTGCCAGCGGGGGGACAGGGGTTTCTGAAGCTTTCTTT

v_gene: TRBV4-3
d_gene: -
abundance: -
j_gene: TRBJ1-3
CDR3aa: CASSYDRYSGNTIYF
CDR3nt: TGCGCCAGCAGCTACGACAGATACTCTGGAAACACCATATATTTT

v_gene: TRBV12-3/TRBV12-4
d_gene: TRBD1
abundance: -
j_gene: TRBJ1-2
CDR3aa: CASSSDRGEGYTF
CDR3nt: TGTGCCAGCAGCTCCGACAGGGGTGAAGGCTACACCTTC

v_gene: TRBV13
d_gene: TRBD1
abundance: -
j_gene: TRBJ2-7
CDR3aa: CASSPLDRGDGEQYF
CDR3nt: TGTGCCAGCAGCCCATTGGACAGGGGGGATGGCGAGCAGTACTTC

v_gene: TRBV27
d_gene: TRBD1
abundance: -
j_gene: TRBJ1-5
CDR3aa: CASQRQGEQPQHF
CDR3nt: TGTGCCAGCCAGAGACAGGGAGAGCAGCCCCAGCATTTT

v_gene: TRBV19
d_gene: TRBD1
abundance: -
j_gene: TRBJ1-5
CDR3aa: CASIRDRNSNQPQHF
CDR3nt: TGTGCCAGTATAAGGGACAGGAATAGCAATCAGCCCCAGCATTTT

v_gene: TRBV6-2/TRBV6-3
d_gene: -
abundance: -
j_gene: TRBJ2-7
CDR3aa: CASSNPGLTSSPKNYEQYF
CDR3nt: TGTGCCAGCAGTAACCCGGGACTCACTTCTTCACCTAAAAACTACGAGCAGTACTTC

v_gene: TRBV18
d_gene: -
abundance: once
j_gene: TRBJ2-2
CDR3aa: CASSPFVDTGELFF
CDR3nt: TGTGCCAGCTCACCGTTCGTTGACACCGGGGAGCTGTTTTTT

v_gene: TRBV27
d_gene: TRBD1
abundance: -
j_gene: TRBJ1-2
CDR3aa: CASSLGGTGLRVGYTF
CDR3nt: TGTGCCAGCAGTTTAGGCGGGACAGGGCTGCGTGTTGGCTACACCTTC

v_gene: TRBV11-2
d_gene: TRBD1
abundance: -
j_gene: TRBJ1-5
CDR3aa: CASSIGTGFNQPQHF
CDR3nt: TGTGCCAGCAGCATCGGGACAGGGTTTAATCAGCCCCAGCATTTT

v_gene: TRBV19
d_gene: TRBD2
abundance: -
j_gene: TRBJ2-2
CDR3aa: CASSLSAGMLTANTGELFF
CDR3nt: TGTGCCAGTAGTCTATCAGCGGGAATGTTAACAGCGAACACCGGGGAGCTGTTTTTT

v_gene: TRBV7-9
d_gene: TRBD2
abundance: -
j_gene: TRBJ2-1
CDR3aa: CASGLAGGYNEQFF
CDR3nt: TGTGCCAGCGGGCTAGCGGGGGGGTACAATGAGCAGTTCTTC

v_gene: TRBV9
d_gene: -
abundance: few
j_gene: TRBJ1-6
CDR3aa: CASSVGGARGSPLHF
CDR3nt: TGTGCCAGCAGCGTCGGGGGGGCGCGGGGTTCACCCCTCCACTTT

v_gene: TRBV28
d_gene: TRBD2
abundance: once
j_gene: TRBJ2-2
CDR3aa: CASSLSLVAGDGELFF
CDR3nt: TGTGCCAGCAGTTTATCTTTGGTAGCGGGGGATGGGGAGCTGTTTTTT